These 6 T cell receptor beta chains were sequenced from one sample in a study of identical twins. TCRdb used MiXCR to reprocess the 5' RACE reads, holding one entry per CDR3 protein. The sample lists hundreds of thousands of distinct CDR3 sequences, under 8.5% occurring once. The same data also went into a second study, on yellow fever vaccine responses in identical twins.

The specimen was PBMCs. All receptors derive from a woman between 18 and 29 years old in good health.

This chain joins TRBV20-1 and TRBJ2-1, with a tentative D call TRBD2 (6 bases). Trimming took 0 bases from V and 10 from J, leaving 25 bases between them. This CDR3 is built from 17 residues. Germline CDR1 is DFQATT and CDR2 is SNEGSKA (reference sequence). This CDR3 is CSARDRRSGAAISEQFF. CDR3 coding DNA: TGCAGTGCTAGAGACCGCCGTAGCGGAGCTGCAATTAGCGAGCAGTTCTTC.

This clonotype was picked up many times. This CDR3 is CASSGPPQHF. DNA of the CDR3: TGTGCCAGCAGCGGACCTCCCCAGCATTTT. This sequence joins TRBV12-3 or TRBV12-4 and TRBJ1-5; D not certain. CDR3 length equals 10 residues. The ends were cut back, 6 bases at V and 10 bases at J, with 7 bases in the middle.

This clonotype was counted a few times. V and J are TRBV20-1 and TRBJ2-3; tentatively, D is TRBD2 (7 bases). Germline CDR1 is DFQATT and CDR2 is SNEGSKA (reference sequence). The V and J ends lost 7 bases and 3 bases respectively, with 20 bases between them. CDR3 length equals 15 residues. CDR3 in DNA: TGCAGTGTCGGTGGAGGGGGGGCTGAAACAGATACGCAGTATTTT. It codes for CSVGGGGAETDTQYF.

CDR3 nucleotides: TGTGCCATCAGTACCGGAGGGCTTAGCGGGGGGCGTAATGAGCAGTTCTTC. Translation gives CAISTGGLSGGRNEQFF. This rearrangement joins TRBV10-3 to TRBJ2-1, with 10 positions matching TRBD2. The V gene end was trimmed by 5 bases and the J gene end by 7 bases; junction bases not matched to a gene: 14. The CDR3 length is 17 residues. Per the germline V gene, CDR1 is ENHRY and CDR2 is SYGVKD.

This clonotype was recorded many times. The chain links TRBV12-3 or TRBV12-4 to TRBJ1-3; TRBD1 aligns across 9 bases. V was pared by 3 bases and J by 1 base, with 1 base of the junction left unmatched. The CDR3 is 15 residues long. The chain's CDR3 is CASSFGTGSGNTIYF. The CDR3 bases are TGTGCCAGCAGTTTTGGGACAGGGTCTGGAAACACCATATATTTT.

Ten or more counts support this clonotype. CDR3 nucleotides: TGCAGTGCTAGAGATCCGAGTAAGGAGACCCAGTACTTC. Translation gives CSARDPSKETQYF. V usage is TRBV20-1 and J usage is TRBJ2-5; D ambiguous. Trimming left V 0 bases short and J 5 bases short, with 10 bases between. Per germline, CDR1 DFQATT and CDR2 SNEGSKA (reference sequence). This CDR3 has 13 residues.